The rows below give T cell receptor beta chains drawn from one sample of a study of blood T cell repertoires in COVID-19. Profiled with immunoSEQ multiplex PCR; TCRdb holds only in-frame clones, not every one. Counted here are roughly 520,000 clones, approximately 88% occurring once; the ten biggest clones make up less than 2%. Sequenced material: PBMCs or T cells enriched from blood (not recorded which). All receptors come from a woman in her thirties or forties who had recovered from COVID-19. Each CDR3 is given with its conserved first and last residue. The D gene is left open where the match is weak. The size of a clone is reported for some rows only, either as once, few or many, or as a class for expanded clones.

v_gene	j_gene	len	d_gene	abundance	CDR3aa	CDR3nt
TRBV6-5	TRBJ1-1	13	TRBD1	NA	CASSPRGLAEAFF	TGTGCCAGCAGCCCCAGGGGGCTCGCTGAAGCTTTCTTT
TRBV5-1	TRBJ2-7	15	TRBD2	few	CASSESLAGEYEQYF	TGCGCCAGTAGCGAGTCCCTAGCGGGAGAGTACGAGCAGTACTTC
TRBV6-2/TRBV6-3	TRBJ2-7	12	NA	NA	CASSSDRGEQYF	TGTGCCAGCAGTTCCGATAGGGGCGAGCAGTACTTC
TRBV5-1	TRBJ1-3	16	TRBD1	NA	CASSLVGQGLGNTIYF	TGCGCCAGCAGCTTGGTGGGACAGGGACTCGGAAACACCATATATTTT
TRBV5-1	TRBJ2-7	14	NA	few	CASSPDRRGYEQYF	TGCGCCAGCAGCCCGGACAGGAGGGGGTACGAGCAGTACTTC
TRBV7-7	TRBJ2-5	17	TRBD1	many	CASSLGPGQGGRETQYF	TGTGCCAGCAGCTTAGGGCCCGGACAGGGAGGAAGGGAGACCCAGTACTTC
TRBV5-5	TRBJ1-2	18	TRBD1	NA	CASSLFGTGKTTNYGYTF	TGTGCCAGCAGCTTGTTTGGGACAGGGAAAACTACTAACTATGGCTACACCTTC
TRBV28	TRBJ1-2	15	TRBD1	NA	CASSSLQGALGGYTF	TGTGCCAGCAGCTCACTTCAGGGGGCGCTGGGTGGCTACACCTTC
TRBV7-9	TRBJ1-2	17	NA	NA	CASSPFPPVRANYGYTF	TGTGCCAGCAGCCCCTTCCCTCCCGTTAGAGCTAACTATGGCTACACCTTC
TRBV3-1/TRBV3-2	TRBJ2-1	10	TRBD1	NA	CTGQDNEQFF	TGTACCGGACAGGACAATGAGCAGTTCTTC
TRBV3-1/TRBV3-2	TRBJ1-1	13	NA	once	CASRQGRNTEAFF	TGTGCCAGCAGGCAAGGGAGGAACACTGAAGCTTTCTTT